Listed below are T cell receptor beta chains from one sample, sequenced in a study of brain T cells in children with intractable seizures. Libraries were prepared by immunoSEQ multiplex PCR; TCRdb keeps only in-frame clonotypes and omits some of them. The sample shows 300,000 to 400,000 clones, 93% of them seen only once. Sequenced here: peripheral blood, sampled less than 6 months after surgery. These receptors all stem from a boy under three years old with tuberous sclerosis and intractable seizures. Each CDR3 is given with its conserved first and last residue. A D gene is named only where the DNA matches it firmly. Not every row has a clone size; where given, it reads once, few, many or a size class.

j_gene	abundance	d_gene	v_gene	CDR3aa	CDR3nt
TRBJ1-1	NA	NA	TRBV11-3	CASTKAGGPEAFF	TGTGCCAGCACCAAGGCGGGGGGGCCTGAAGCTTTCTTT
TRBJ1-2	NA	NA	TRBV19	CASSGHKYGYTF	TGTGCCAGTAGTGGGCATAAGTATGGCTACACCTTC
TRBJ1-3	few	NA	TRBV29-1	CSAYIRGNTIYF	TGCAGCGCATACATAAGAGGAAACACCATATATTTT
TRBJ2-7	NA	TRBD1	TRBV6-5	CASRGQGRYEQYF	TGTGCCAGCAGGGGACAGGGTAGGTACGAGCAGTACTTC
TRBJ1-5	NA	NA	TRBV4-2	CASSQKFALGLGNQPQHF	TGTGCCAGCAGCCAAAAGTTCGCATTGGGGCTCGGCAATCAGCCCCAGCATTTT
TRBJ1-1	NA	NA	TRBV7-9	CASSPQQGPLTEAFF	TGTGCCAGCAGCCCTCAACAGGGCCCTCTCACTGAAGCTTTCTTT
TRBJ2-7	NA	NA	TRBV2	CASRFGSLLDEQYF	TGTGCCAGCAGGTTTGGTTCTCTATTGGACGAGCAGTACTTC
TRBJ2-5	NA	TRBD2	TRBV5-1	CASSLDPAGGAETQYF	TGCGCCAGCAGCTTGGACCCCGCGGGGGGAGCTGAGACCCAGTACTTC
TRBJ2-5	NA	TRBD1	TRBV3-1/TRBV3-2	CASSQELGGGETQYF	TGTGCCAGCAGCCAAGAATTAGGGGGCGGGGAGACCCAGTACTTC
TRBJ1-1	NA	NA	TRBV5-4	CASSTRTSNTEAFF	TGTGCCAGCAGCACACGGACTTCGAACACTGAAGCTTTCTTT
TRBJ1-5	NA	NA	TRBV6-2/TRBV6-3	CASSYRQNLGRGNQPQHF	TGTGCCAGCAGTTATCGTCAGAATTTGGGTAGGGGCAATCAGCCCCAGCATTTT
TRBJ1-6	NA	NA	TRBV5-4	CASSSTPAGAHSPLHF	TGTGCCAGCAGCTCCACCCCGGCAGGGGCCCATTCACCCCTCCACTTT
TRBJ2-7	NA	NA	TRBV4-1	CASSLQVFRTPGYEQYF	TGCGCCAGCAGCCTCCAAGTGTTCCGGACCCCGGGCTACGAGCAGTACTTC
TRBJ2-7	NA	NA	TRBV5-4	CASSLTAGYEQYF	TGTGCCAGCAGCCTTACGGCAGGGTACGAGCAGTACTTC
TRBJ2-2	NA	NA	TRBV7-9	CASSLVPSDTGELFF	TGTGCCAGCAGCTTAGTCCCCAGTGACACCGGGGAGCTGTTTTTT